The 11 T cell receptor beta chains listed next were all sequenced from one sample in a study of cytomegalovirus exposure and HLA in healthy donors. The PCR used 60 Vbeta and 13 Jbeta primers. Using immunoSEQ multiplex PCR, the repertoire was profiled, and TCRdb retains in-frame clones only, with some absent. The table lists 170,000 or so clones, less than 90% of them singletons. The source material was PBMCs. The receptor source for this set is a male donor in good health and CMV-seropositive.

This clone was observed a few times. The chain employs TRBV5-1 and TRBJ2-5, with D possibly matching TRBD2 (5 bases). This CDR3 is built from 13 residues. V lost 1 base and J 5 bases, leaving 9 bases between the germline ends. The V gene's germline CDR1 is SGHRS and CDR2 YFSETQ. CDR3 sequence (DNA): TGCGCCAGCAGCTTGCTGAAGCGGGAGACCCAGTACTTC. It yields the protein CASSLLKRETQYF.

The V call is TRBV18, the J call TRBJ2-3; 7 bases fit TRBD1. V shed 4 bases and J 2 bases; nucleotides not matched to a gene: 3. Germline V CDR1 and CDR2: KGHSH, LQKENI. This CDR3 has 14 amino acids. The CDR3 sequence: CASSRQGFTDTQYF. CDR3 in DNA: TGTGCCAGCTCACGACAGGGATTCACAGATACGCAGTATTTT.

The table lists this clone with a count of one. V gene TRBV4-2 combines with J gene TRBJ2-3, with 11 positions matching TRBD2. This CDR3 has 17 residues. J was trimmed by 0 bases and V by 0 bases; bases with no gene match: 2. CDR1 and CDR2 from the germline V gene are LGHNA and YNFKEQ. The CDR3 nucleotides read TGTGCCAGCAGCCAAGATCGACTAGCGGGGAGCACAGATACGCAGTATTTT. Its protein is CASSQDRLAGSTDTQYF.

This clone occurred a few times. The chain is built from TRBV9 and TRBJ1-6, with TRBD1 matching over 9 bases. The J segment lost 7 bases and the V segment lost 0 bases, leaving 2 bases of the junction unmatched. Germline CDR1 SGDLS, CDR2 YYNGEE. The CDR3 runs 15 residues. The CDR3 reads CASSVGDRDNSPLHF. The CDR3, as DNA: TGTGCCAGCAGCGTAGGGGACAGGGACAATTCACCCCTCCACTTT.

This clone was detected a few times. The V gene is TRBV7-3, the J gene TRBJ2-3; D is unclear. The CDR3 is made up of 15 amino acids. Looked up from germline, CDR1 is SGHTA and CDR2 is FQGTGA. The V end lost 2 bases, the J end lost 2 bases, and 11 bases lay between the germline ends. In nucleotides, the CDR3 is TGTGCCAGCAGCTTAGCCCCGCAGGCCACAGATACGCAGTATTTT. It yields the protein CASSLAPQATDTQYF.

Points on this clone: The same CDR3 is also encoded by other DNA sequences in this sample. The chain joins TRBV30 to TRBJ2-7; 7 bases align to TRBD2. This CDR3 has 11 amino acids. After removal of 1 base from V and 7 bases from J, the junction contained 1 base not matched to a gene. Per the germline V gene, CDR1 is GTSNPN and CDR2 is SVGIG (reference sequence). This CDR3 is CAWSAGGEQYF. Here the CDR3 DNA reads TGTGCCTGGAGTGCCGGGGGGGAGCAGTACTTC.

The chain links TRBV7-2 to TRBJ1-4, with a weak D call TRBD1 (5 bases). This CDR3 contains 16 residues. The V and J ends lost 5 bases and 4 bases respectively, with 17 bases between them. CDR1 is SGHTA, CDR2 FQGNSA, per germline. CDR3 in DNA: TGTGCCAGCAGCCGAAGCCCCCGGGGGGGTAATGAAAAACTGTTTTTT. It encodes CASSRSPRGGNEKLFF.

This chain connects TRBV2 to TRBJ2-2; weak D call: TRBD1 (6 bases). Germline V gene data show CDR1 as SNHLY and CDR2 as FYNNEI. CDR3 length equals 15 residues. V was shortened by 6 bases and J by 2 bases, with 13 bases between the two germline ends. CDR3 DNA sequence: TGTGCCAGCAGGAGGGACATCATTAACACCGGGGAGCTGTTTTTT. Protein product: CASRRDIINTGELFF.

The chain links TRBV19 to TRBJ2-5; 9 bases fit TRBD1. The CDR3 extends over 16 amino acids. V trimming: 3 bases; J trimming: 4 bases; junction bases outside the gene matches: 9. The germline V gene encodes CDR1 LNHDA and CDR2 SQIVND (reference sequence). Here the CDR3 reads CASSMGQGRDSETQYF. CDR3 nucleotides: TGTGCCAGTAGTATGGGACAGGGTCGGGACTCAGAGACCCAGTACTTC.

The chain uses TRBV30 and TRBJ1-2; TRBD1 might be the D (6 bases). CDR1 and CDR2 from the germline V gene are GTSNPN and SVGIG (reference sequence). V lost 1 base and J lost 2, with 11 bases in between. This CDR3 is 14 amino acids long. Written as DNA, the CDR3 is TGTGCCTGGAGTGGGGACATCCCAAACTATGGCTACACCTTC. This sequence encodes CAWSGDIPNYGYTF.

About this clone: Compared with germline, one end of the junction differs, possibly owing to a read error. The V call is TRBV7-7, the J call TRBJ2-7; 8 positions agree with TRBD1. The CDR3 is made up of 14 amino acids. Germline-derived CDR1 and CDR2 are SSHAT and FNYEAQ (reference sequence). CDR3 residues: CASSPGTGAYEQYF. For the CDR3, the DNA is TGTGCTAGCAGCCCCGGGACAGGAGCCTACGAGCAGTACTTC.